These 8 T cell receptor beta chains were sequenced from one sample in a study of somatic mutations in cytotoxic T cells in rheumatoid arthritis (dated by TCRdb to 2016 to 2017). The method was the immunoSEQ multiplex PCR assay. The table comes from immuneACCESS by way of TCRdb, which keeps in-frame sequences with V and J called. Part of the clones is missing from these tables; in studies checked, under half for an unresolved V gene and the rest for unknown reasons. The sample data list roughly 18,000 clones, and around four fifths of these were observed just once. The ten largest clones add up to 21% of the sample. Sequencing used CD8+ T cells sorted from blood. The receptors here all came from a woman aged 55-69 years in good health.

The chain has TRBV9 and TRBJ2-7; D could derive from TRBD1 or TRBD2 (6 bases each). Per the germline V gene, CDR1 is SGDLS and CDR2 is YYNGEE. Trimming shortened V by 0 bases and J by 4 bases, and 14 bases separated the two germline ends. There are 15 residues in the CDR3. CDR3 nucleotide sequence: TGTGCCAGCAGCGTAGATCGGGGGCTCGGGTACGAGCAGTACTTC. Translating gives CASSVDRGLGYEQYF.

This clone has a handful of counts. V is TRBV11-2 and J is TRBJ2-3; D remains ambiguous. Germline V gene sequence: CDR1 SGHAT, CDR2 FQNNGV. Trimming took 3 bases from V and 8 from J, leaving 6 bases between them. The CDR3 totals 11 residues. CDR3 coding DNA: TGTGCCAGCAGCTTGGGCGCTACGCAGTATTTT. This encodes CASSLGATQYF.

The chain uses TRBV6-1 and TRBJ2-7, with D perhaps TRBD1 (6 bases). Germline CDR1 is MNHNS and CDR2 is SASEGT. V gave up 6 bases and J gave up 4 bases, with 10 bases separating them. This CDR3 contains 12 residues. The CDR3 DNA reads as TGTGCCAGCAGGATAGGACAGTACGAGCAGTACTTC. Amino acids: CASRIGQYEQYF.

The rearrangement joins TRBV28 to TRBJ2-2; perhaps TRBD1 as D (6 bases). The CDR3 sequence is 20 residues long. Germline V lookup: CDR1 MDHEN, CDR2 SYDVKM. V was shortened by 3 bases and J by 4 bases, with 27 bases between the two germline ends. In DNA, the CDR3 is TGTGCCAGCAGTTTTCCGTCGGGACAAGGAGCACCCGGTGGCACCGGGGAGCTGTTTTTT. Translating gives CASSFPSGQGAPGGTGELFF.

Comments on this clone: The same CDR3 is also encoded by other DNA sequences in this sample. The V call is TRBV19, the J call TRBJ1-2; D may be TRBD1 (5 bases). The V end lost 3 bases, the J end lost 2 bases, and 10 bases lay between the germline ends. The CDR3 extends over 14 amino acids. Germline V gene sequence: CDR1 LNHDA, CDR2 SQIVND (reference sequence). The DNA for the CDR3 is TGTGCCAGTAGTATTCGGGGCAGGAACTATGGCTACACCTTC. This translates into CASSIRGRNYGYTF.

This chain joins TRBV19 and TRBJ2-3; possibly TRBD1 or TRBD2 for D (5 bases each). CDR1 is LNHDA and CDR2 is SQIVND in the germline V gene (reference sequence). V lost 0 bases to trimming and J lost 2 bases, with 15 bases between them. CDR3 length equals 17 residues. The CDR3 bases are TGTGCCAGTAGTATAGATGGGGGACCGGCCTTCACAGATACGCAGTATTTT. Amino acids: CASSIDGGPAFTDTQYF.

This clone was seen once. The chain has TRBV19 and TRBJ2-2; D gene uncertain. Trimming left V 6 bases short and J 6 bases short, with 14 bases between. Germline assignment: CDR1 LNHDA and CDR2 SQIVND (reference sequence). This CDR3 comprises 14 residues. DNA of the CDR3: TGTGCCAGTAGGCCTCCAAGGGAAGCCGGGGAGCTGTTTTTT. It translates to CASRPPREAGELFF.

This sequence joins TRBV9 and TRBJ2-7; weak D call: TRBD2 (7 bases). Trimming removed 4 bases from V and 3 bases from J, with 14 bases in between. CDR3 length: 14 residues. Germline lookup yields CDR1 SGDLS and CDR2 YYNGEE. For the CDR3, the DNA is TGTGCCAGCAGCCGAACGGGGGGCAGCTACGAGCAGTACTTC. Its protein is CASSRTGGSYEQYF.